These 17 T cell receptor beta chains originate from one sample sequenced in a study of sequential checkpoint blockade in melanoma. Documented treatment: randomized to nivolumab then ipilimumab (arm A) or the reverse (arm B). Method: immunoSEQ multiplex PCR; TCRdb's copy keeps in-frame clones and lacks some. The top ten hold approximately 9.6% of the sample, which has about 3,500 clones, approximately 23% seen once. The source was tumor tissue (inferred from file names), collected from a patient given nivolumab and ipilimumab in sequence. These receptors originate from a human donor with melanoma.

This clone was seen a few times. This CDR3 reads CASSSGPADIQYF. In DNA, the CDR3 is TGTGCCAGCAGCTCGGGACCAGCGGACATTCAGTACTTC. This sequence joins TRBV7-1 and TRBJ2-4; possibly TRBD1 or TRBD2 for D (5 bases each). TRBV7-1 is assigned to the ORF class and has an uncertain function. The CDR3 has 13 amino acids. V lost 3 bases and J 8 bases, leaving 11 bases between the germline ends.

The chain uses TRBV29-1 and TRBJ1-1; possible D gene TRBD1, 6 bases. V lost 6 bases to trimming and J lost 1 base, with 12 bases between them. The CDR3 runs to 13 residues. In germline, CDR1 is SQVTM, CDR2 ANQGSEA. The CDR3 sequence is CSVDRPENTEAFF. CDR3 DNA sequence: TGCAGCGTAGACAGGCCAGAGAACACTGAAGCTTTCTTT.

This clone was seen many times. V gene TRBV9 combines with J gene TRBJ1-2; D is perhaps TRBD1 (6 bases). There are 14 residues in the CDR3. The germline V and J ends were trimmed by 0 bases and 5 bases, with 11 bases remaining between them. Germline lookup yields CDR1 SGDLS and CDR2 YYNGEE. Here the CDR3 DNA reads TGTGCCAGCAGCGTAGGGGACATGAGTTATGGCTACACCTTC. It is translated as CASSVGDMSYGYTF.

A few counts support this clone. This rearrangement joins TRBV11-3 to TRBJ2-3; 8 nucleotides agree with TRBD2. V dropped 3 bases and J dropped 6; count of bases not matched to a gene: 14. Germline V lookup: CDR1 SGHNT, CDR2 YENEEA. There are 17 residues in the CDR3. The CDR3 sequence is CASSLVRGGTTHDTQYF. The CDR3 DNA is TGTGCCAGCAGCTTGGTGCGCGGGGGGACTACGCACGATACGCAGTATTTT.

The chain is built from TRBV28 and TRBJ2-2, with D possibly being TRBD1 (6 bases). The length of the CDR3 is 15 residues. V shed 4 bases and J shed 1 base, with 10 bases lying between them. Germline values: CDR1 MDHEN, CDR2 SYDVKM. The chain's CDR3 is CASSSPTGNTGELFF. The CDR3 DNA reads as TGTGCCAGCAGTTCCCCGACAGGGAACACCGGGGAGCTGTTTTTT.

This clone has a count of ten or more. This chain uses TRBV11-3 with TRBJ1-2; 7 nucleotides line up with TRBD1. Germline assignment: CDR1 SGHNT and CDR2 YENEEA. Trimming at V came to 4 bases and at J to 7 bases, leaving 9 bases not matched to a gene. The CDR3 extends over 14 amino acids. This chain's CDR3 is CASSSRQGVSGYTF. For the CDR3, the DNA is TGTGCCAGCAGCTCCCGACAGGGAGTTAGTGGCTACACCTTC.

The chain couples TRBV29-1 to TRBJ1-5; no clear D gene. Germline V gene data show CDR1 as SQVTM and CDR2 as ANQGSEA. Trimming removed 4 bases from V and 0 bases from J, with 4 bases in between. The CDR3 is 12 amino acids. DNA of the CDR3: TGCAGCGTTGCGGGTAGCAATCAGCCCCAGCATTTT. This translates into CSVAGSNQPQHF. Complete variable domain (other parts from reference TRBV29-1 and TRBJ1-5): SAVISQKPSRDICQRGTSLTIQCQVDSQVTMMFWYRQQPGQSLTLIATANQGSEATYESGFVIDKFPISRPNLTFSTLTVSNMSPEDSSIYLCSVAGSNQPQHFGDGTRLSIL.

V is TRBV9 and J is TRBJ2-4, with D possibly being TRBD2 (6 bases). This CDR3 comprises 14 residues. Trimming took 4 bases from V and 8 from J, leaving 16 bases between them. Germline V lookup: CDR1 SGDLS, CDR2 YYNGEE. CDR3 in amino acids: CASSSGGDGYIQYF. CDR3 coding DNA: TGTGCCAGCAGCTCCGGGGGAGATGGTTACATTCAGTACTTC.

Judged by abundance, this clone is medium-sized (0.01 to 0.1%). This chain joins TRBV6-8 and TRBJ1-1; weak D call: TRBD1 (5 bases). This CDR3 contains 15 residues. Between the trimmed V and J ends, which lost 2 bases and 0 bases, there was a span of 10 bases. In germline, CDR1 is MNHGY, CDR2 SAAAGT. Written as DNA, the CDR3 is TGTGCCAGCAGTTACGAGGGGCCTGTGAACACTGAAGCTTTCTTT. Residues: CASSYEGPVNTEAFF.

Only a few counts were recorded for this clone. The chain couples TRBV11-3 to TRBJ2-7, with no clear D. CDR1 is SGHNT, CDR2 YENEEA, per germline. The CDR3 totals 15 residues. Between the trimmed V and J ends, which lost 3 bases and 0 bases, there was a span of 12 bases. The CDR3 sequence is CASSLRVGISYEQYF. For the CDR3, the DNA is TGTGCCAGCAGCTTGAGAGTGGGGATCTCCTACGAGCAGTACTTC.

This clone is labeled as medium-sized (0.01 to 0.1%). The CDR3 DNA reads TGTGCCAGCAGCTCACTTGATAGCAATCAGCCCCAGCATTTT. Its protein is CASSSLDSNQPQHF. The chain couples TRBV6-8 to TRBJ1-5; the D is unclear. Germline CDR1 reads MNHGY; CDR2 reads SAAAGT. V dropped 6 bases and J dropped 0 bases, with 9 bases sitting between them. The CDR3 runs 14 residues.

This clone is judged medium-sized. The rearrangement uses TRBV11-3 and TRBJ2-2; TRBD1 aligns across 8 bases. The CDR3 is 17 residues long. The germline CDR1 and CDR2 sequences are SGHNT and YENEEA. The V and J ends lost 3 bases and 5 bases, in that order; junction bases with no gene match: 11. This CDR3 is CASSFEATGAGTGELFF. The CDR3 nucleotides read TGTGCCAGCAGCTTTGAGGCGACAGGGGCCGGGACCGGGGAGCTGTTTTTT. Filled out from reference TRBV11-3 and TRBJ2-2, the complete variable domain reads EAGVVQSPRYKIIEKKQPVAFWCNPISGHNTLYWYLQNLGQGPELLIRYENEEAVDDSQLPKDRFSAERLKGVDSTLKIQPAELGDSAVYLCASSFEATGAGTGELFFGEGSRLTVL.

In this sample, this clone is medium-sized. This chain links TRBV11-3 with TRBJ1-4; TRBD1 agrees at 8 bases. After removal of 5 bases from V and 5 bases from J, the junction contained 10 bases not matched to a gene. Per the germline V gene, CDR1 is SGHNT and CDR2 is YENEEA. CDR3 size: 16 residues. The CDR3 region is CASSVDRGHRNEKLFF. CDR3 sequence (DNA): TGTGCCAGCAGCGTCGACAGGGGACATAGAAATGAAAAACTGTTTTTT.

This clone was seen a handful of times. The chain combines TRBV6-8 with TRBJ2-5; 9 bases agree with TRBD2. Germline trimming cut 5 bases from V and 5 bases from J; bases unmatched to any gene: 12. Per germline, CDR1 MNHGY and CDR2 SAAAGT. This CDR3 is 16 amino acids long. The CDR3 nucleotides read TGTGCCAGCAGTACCCAGAGAGCGGGAGGTTTGGAGACCCAGTACTTC. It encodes CASSTQRAGGLETQYF.

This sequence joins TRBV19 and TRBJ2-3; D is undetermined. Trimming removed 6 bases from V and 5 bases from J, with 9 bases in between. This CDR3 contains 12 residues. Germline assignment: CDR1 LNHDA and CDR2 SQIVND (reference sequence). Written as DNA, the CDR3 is TGTGCCAGTAGGTCCCGAGGAGATACGCAGTATTTT. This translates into CASRSRGDTQYF.

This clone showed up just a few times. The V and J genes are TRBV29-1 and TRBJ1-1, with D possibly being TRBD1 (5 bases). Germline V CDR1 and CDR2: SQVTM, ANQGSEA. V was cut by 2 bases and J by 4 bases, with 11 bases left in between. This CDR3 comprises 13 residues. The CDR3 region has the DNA TGCAGCGTTGAACGACAGTCGGGCACTGAAGCTTTCTTT. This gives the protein CSVERQSGTEAFF.

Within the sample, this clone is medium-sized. In nucleotides, the CDR3 is TGCACCAGCAGCGCCGGGACTAATTCCTACGAGCAGTACTTC. This sequence encodes CTSSAGTNSYEQYF. This chain joins TRBV1 and TRBJ2-7; TRBD2, the D gene given by the table, was not confirmed from the DNA. TRBV1 is deemed a pseudogene. CDR3 length: 14 amino acids.